What follows are 11 T cell receptor delta chains derived from one specimen sequenced in a study of gamma-delta chains in newborns, infants, children. TCRdb redid clone calling on the reads using CATT. The table shows fewer than 12,000 delta-chain clones, with more than 7.5% occurring only once. Input material: blood. The receptors shown here come from a child who was a newborn, infant or young child, either healthy, febrile or measles-vaccinated (not recorded which).

About this clone: A much larger clone lies one base from this, so it may be a read error. This chain connects TRDV2 to TRDJ1, with D perhaps matching TRDD3 (6 bases). V lost 0 bases and J lost 2, with 18 bases in between. Per germline, CDR1 GEAIGNYY and CDR2 EKD. This CDR3 is built from 17 residues. The CDR3 DNA is TGTGCCTGTGACACCGCGGACAGGGGGGACCTTACCGATAAACTCATCTTT. Translating gives CACDTADRGDLTDKLIF.

This chain uses TRDV1 with TRDJ1, with D uncertain. Germline assignment: CDR1 TSWWSYY and CDR2 QGS. Trimming shortened V by 7 bases and J by 4 bases, and 31 bases separated the two germline ends. CDR3 length: 19 amino acids. The CDR3 DNA reads as TGTGCTCTTGTACGAGGCCGTTTTTGGGTGGGTACTGAGATCGATAAACTCATCTTT. Amino acids: CALVRGRFWVGTEIDKLIF.

This clone was seen only a few times. The chain employs TRDV2 and TRDJ1; 10 bases are a match to TRDD3. The trim removed 4 bases at V and 2 bases at J, leaving 15 bases unmatched. The CDR3 spans 18 residues. Germline V CDR1 and CDR2: GEAIGNYY, EKD. CDR3 DNA: TGTGCCTGTGAAGGTATCTCTAAACTGGGGGATGTGACCGATAAACTCATCTTT. It translates to CACEGISKLGDVTDKLIF.

This clone was seen more than once but under ten times. The rearrangement joins TRDV2 to TRDJ3, with 7 bases fitting TRDD3. The V and J ends lost 3 bases and 0 bases, in that order; junction bases with no gene match: 10. The germline V gene encodes CDR1 GEAIGNYY and CDR2 EKD. The CDR3 totals 19 residues. CDR3 sequence: CACDRAGGYSSWDTRQMFF. The DNA of the CDR3 is TGTGCCTGTGACCGAGCTGGGGGGTATAGCTCCTGGGACACCCGACAGATGTTTTTC.

This clone has only a few counts. At one end, the junction sequence differs from germline, possibly due to a read error. The chain uses TRDV2 and TRDJ2; D possibly corresponds to TRDD3 (6 bases). This CDR3 spans 20 amino acids. CDR1 and CDR2 (germline): GEAIGNYY, EKD. CDR3 coding DNA: TGTGCCTGTGACACCGCCCCTACCCGAGCTGGGGAAATCCTAACAGCGCAACTCTTCTTT. The encoded protein is CACDTAPTRAGEILTAQLFF.

This clone was detected only a few times. The chain uses TRDV1 and TRDJ3; 8 bases are a match to TRDD3. The CDR3 spans 24 residues. With 2 bases clipped from V and 0 bases from J, the junction kept 21 bases outside the gene matches. Germline V gene sequence: CDR1 TSWWSYY, CDR2 QGS. CDR3: CALGEGATSLYWGGNSWDTRQMFF. The CDR3 nucleotides are TGTGCTCTTGGGGAAGGAGCGACTTCCCTGTACTGGGGGGGGAACTCCTGGGACACCCGACAGATGTTTTTC.

The rearrangement joins TRDV2 to TRDJ3; 7 bases align to TRDD3. The length of the CDR3 is 19 residues. Germline assignment: CDR1 GEAIGNYY and CDR2 EKD. J lost 0 bases, V lost 0 bases, and 7 bases had no gene match. The DNA for the CDR3 is TGTGCCTGTGACACCCTGGGGGCTACGAGCTCCTGGGACACCCGACAGATGTTTTTC. This gives the protein CACDTLGATSSWDTRQMFF.

This clone is categorized as medium-sized. The V and J genes are TRDV2 and TRDJ1, with 11 bases lining up with TRDD3. V was clipped by 2 bases and J by 3 bases; unmatched bases: 7. Germline values: CDR1 GEAIGNYY, CDR2 EKD. CDR3 size: 16 residues. The CDR3, as DNA: TGTGCCTGTGACATACTGGGGGATAAGGATTCCGATAAACTCATCTTT. It translates to CACDILGDKDSDKLIF.

Concerning this clone: This may be a read error: a much more frequent sequence differs by one nucleotide. The rearrangement links TRDV2 to TRDJ3, with D possibly being TRDD3 (5 bases). Trimming shortened V by 0 bases and J by 1 base, and 12 bases separated the two germline ends. The CDR3 has 18 amino acids. Germline loops: CDR1 GEAIGNYY, CDR2 EKD. This CDR3 reads CACDTAGSRSWDTRQMFF. For the CDR3, the DNA is TGTGCCTGTGACACCGCGGGATCCAGGTCCTGGGACACCCGACAGATGTTTTTC.

This clone was detected only a few times. This sequence joins TRDV2 and TRDJ1; 12 bases are a match to TRDD3. This CDR3 has 21 amino acids. The V and J ends lost 1 base and 0 bases, in that order; junction bases with no gene match: 17. Germline assignment: CDR1 GEAIGNYY and CDR2 EKD. The CDR3 DNA follows: TGTGCCTGTGACACTCTAATTCTGGGGGATACGTCGGACAAGTACACCGATAAACTCATCTTT. Translated: CACDTLILGDTSDKYTDKLIF.

This clone is labeled medium-sized. Other DNA sequences in the same sample also yield this CDR3. J is TRDJ1 and V is TRDV2; 10 bases map to TRDD3. Per germline, CDR1 GEAIGNYY and CDR2 EKD. The CDR3 runs 20 residues. With 0 bases clipped from V and 2 bases from J, the junction kept 17 bases outside the gene matches. This CDR3 is CACDTVLPAGGYGKTDKLIF. Here the CDR3 DNA reads TGTGCCTGTGACACCGTCCTCCCGGCCGGGGGATACGGGAAGACCGATAAACTCATCTTT.